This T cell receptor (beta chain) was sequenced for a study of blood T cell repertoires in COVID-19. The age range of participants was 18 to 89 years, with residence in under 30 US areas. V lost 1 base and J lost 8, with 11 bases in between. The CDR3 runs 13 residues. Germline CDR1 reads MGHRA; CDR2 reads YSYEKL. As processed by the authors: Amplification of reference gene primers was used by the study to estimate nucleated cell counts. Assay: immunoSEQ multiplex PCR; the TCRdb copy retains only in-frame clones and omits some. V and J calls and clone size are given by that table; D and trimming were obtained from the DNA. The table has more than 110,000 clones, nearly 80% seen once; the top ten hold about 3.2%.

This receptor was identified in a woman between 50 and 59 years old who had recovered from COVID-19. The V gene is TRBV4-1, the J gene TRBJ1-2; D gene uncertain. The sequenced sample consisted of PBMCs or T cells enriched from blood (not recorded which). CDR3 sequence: CASSQVTPRGYTF. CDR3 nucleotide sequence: TGCGCCAGCAGCCAAGTAACGCCGCGCGGCTACACCTTC.